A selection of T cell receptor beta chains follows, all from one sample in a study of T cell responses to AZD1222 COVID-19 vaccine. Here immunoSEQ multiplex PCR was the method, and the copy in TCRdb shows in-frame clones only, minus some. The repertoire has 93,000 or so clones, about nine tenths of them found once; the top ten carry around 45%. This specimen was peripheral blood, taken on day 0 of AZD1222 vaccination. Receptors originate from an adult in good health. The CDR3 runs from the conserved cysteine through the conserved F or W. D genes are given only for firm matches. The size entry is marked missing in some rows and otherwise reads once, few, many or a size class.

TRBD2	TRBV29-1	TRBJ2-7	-	TGCAGCGTTGGTGGCGGGGGGAGCTCCTACGAGCAGTACTTC	CSVGGGGSSYEQYF
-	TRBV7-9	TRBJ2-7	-	TGTGCCAGCAGCTTGAGCGGGCGCGCCTACGAGCAGTACTTC	CASSLSGRAYEQYF
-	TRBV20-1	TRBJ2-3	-	TGCAGTGCTAGTCTGGTAGATACGCAGTATTTT	CSASLVDTQYF
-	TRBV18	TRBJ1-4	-	TGTGCCAGCTCACCCGAGCTGACTAATGAAAAACTGTTTTTT	CASSPELTNEKLFF
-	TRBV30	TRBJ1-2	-	TGTGCCTGGAGTTACAGCAGGGTTGATTGGGATGGCTACACCTTC	CAWSYSRVDWDGYTF
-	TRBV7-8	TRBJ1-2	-	TGTGCCAGCAGCTTAGGCCGGCAGTGGGTCTATGGCTACACCTTC	CASSLGRQWVYGYTF
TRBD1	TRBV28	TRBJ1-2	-	TGTGCCAGCAGTCCTGACAGGGTCGGAGGCTACACCTTC	CASSPDRVGGYTF
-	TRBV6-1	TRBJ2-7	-	TGTGCCAGCAGTGATTGGGGGTCTTCCTACGAGCAGTACTTC	CASSDWGSSYEQYF
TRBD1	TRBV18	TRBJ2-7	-	TGTGCCAGCTCACCACCGGTGGGACAGGGTAGTAACGAGCAGTACTTC	CASSPPVGQGSNEQYF
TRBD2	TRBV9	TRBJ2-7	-	TGTGCCAGCAGCGTAGGAACTAGCGGTTACTTCTCCTACGAGCAGTACTTC	CASSVGTSGYFSYEQYF
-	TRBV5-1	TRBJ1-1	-	TGCGCCAGCAGCTTTGGTCAGGGTCACACTGAAGCTTTCTTT	CASSFGQGHTEAFF
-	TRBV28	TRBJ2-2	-	TGTGCCAGCAGTGACTGGACGAACACCGGGGAGCTGTTTTTT	CASSDWTNTGELFF
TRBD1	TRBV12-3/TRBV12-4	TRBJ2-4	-	TGTGCCGTACAGGGGGTAGGCAAAAACATTCAGTACTTC	CAVQGVGKNIQYF
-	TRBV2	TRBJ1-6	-	TGTGCCCTCCAAGGCAGGGAACTTGCAACCCTCCACTTT	CALQGRELATLHF
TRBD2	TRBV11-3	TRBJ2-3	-	TGTGCCAGCACCCAACTAGCGGGAGGCACAGATACGCAGTATTTT	CASTQLAGGTDTQYF
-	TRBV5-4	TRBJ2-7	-	TGTGCCAGCAGCTTGGCCCGGGGTTGGTCCTACGAGCAGTACTTC	CASSLARGWSYEQYF
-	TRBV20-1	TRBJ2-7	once	TGCAGTGCTAGTAACGAGCAGTACTTC	CSASNEQYF
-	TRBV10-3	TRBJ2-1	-	TGTGCCATCAGTGATAAAGACCCTTCGATGACCTACAATGAGCAGTTCTTC	CAISDKDPSMTYNEQFF
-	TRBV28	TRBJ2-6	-	TGTGCCAGCATCGACTCAGGGCCGGGGGCCAACGTCCTGACTTTC	CASIDSGPGANVLTF
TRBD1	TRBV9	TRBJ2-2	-	TGTGCCAGCAGCGTGCCAGGGGGTGGTGGGGAGCTGTTTTTT	CASSVPGGGGELFF
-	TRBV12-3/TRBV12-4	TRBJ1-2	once	TGTGCCAGCAGTGCACAGGGAAGTGGCTACACCTTC	CASSAQGSGYTF
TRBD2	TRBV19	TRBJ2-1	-	TGTGCCAGTAGTCTGGACGGGAGGGCCCCCTACAATGAGCAGTTCTTC	CASSLDGRAPYNEQFF
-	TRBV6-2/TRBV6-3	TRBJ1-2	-	TGTGCCAGCAGTTCGCCCGGGACGGATTATGGCTACACCTTC	CASSSPGTDYGYTF
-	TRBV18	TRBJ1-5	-	TGTGCCAGCTCTCCCGGTCCGAATCAGCCCCAGCATTTT	CASSPGPNQPQHF
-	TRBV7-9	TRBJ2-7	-	TGTGCCAGCAGCTTTACAGGGTACGGCGACGAGCAGTACTTC	CASSFTGYGDEQYF
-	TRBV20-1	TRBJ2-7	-	TGCAGTGCTGGCCCGCGCAACTTC	CSAGPRNF
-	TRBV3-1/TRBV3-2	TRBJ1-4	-	TGTGCCAGCAGCCAAGGTCTGGTTACTAATGAAAAACTGTTTTTT	CASSQGLVTNEKLFF
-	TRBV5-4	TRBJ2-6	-	TGTGCCAGCAGCTCCCGCTTAGGGTCAGGGGCCAACGTCCTGACTTTC	CASSSRLGSGANVLTF
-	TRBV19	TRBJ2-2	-	TGTGCCAGTAGTCCCCCGGGACTCAGCTTCATTGCTGGGGAGCTGTTTTTT	CASSPPGLSFIAGELFF
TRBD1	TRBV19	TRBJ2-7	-	TGTGCCAGTAGTATGGGACAGGGCTACGAGCAGTACTTC	CASSMGQGYEQYF
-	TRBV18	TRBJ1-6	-	TGTGCCAGCTCACAAGGGGCCCCGATGGGGAATTCACCCCTCCACTTT	CASSQGAPMGNSPLHF
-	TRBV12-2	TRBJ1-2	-	TGTGCAAGTCGCTTAGCGCAGTTCAATGGCTACACCTTC	CASRLAQFNGYTF
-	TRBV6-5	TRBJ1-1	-	TGTGCCAGCAGTTACTCGGACAGACAAAACACTGAAGCTTTCTTT	CASSYSDRQNTEAFF
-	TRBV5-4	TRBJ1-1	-	TGTGCCAGCAACCCACCGGGGATGAACACTGAAGCTTTCTTT	CASNPPGMNTEAFF
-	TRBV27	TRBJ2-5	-	TGTGCCAGCGGGCAAGAGACCCAGTACTTC	CASGQETQYF
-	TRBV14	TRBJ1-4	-	TGTGCCAGCAGCCAAGAAGGCCTCTCAACTAATGAAAAACTGTTTTTT	CASSQEGLSTNEKLFF
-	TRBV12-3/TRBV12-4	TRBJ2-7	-	TGTGCCAGCAGCTCAGTCGGCGAGCAGTACTTC	CASSSVGEQYF
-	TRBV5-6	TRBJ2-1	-	TGTGCCAGCAGCGCGGACGCCACATTGAGGTACAATGAGCAGTTCTTC	CASSADATLRYNEQFF
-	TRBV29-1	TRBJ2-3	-	TGCAGCGTTGGGAGGGGGTATGGAGATACGCAGTATTTT	CSVGRGYGDTQYF
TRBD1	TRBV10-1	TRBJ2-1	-	TGCGCCAGCAGTTACGAGAAGGACAGGGGTTACAATGAGCAGTTCTTC	CASSYEKDRGYNEQFF
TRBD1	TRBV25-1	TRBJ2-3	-	TGTGCCAGCAGTGAAATGGGACAGACTACGCAGTATTTT	CASSEMGQTTQYF
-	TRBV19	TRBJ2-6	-	TGTGCCAGTAGTATAGAAGGCAGGAGCCGCTCTGGGGCCAACGTCCTGACTTTC	CASSIEGRSRSGANVLTF